This TCR beta chain derives from a study of blood T cells in healthy people across ages. Concerning this clonotype itself: The antigen is unknown.

The CDR3 totals 14 residues. CDR1 is SNHLY and CDR2 is FYNNEI in the germline V gene. Findings and limits, study-wide: Correlation between TCR beta diversity and naive T cell percentage was strong.

With a J-beta primer mix and a sample-barcoded 5' primer, a second PCR ran about 6 to 11 cycles. TCRdb re-analysed the 5' RACE reads in MiXCR, keeping a single row per CDR3 protein. Of 350,000 to 450,000 distinct CDR3 sequences in the sample, roughly half were seen once. Sequenced sample: blood. The V call is TRBV2, the J call TRBJ2-4; tentative D call: TRBD1 (6 bases). The J call could be wrong; TRBJ2-7 is a better fit for the DNA end. The receptor was derived from a man aged 55-75 years in good health. CDR3 sequence (DNA): TGTGCCAGCAGGCAACAGGGTTCTCGGTACGAGCAGTACTTC. This encodes CASRQQGSRYEQYF.